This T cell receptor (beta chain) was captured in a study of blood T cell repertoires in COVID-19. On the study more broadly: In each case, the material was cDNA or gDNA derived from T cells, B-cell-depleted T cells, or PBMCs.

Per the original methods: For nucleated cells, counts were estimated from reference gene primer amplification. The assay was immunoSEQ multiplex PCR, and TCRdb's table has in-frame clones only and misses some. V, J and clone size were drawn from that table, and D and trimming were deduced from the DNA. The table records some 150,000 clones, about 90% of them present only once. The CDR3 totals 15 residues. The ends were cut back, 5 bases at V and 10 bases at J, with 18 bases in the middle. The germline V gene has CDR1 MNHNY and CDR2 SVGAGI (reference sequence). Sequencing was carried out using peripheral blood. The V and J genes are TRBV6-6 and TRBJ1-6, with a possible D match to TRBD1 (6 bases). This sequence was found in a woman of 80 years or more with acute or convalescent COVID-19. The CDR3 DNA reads TGTGCCAGCAGTACCGCCGGGACATGGCCCTCACCCCTCCACTTT. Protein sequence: CASSTAGTWPSPLHF.